Listed below are T cell receptor beta chains from one sample, sequenced in a study of early stage breast cancer tumors. Sequencing was performed with immunoSEQ multiplex PCR; in TCRdb, only in-frame clones are kept and a portion is missing. The sample has 9,500 to 12,000 clones, 75% to 85% seen once; the top ten hold about 15%. Material: breast tumor tissue. Receptor source: a person aged 70 to 79 with breast cancer. Each CDR3 is given with its conserved first and last residue. D genes are given only for firm matches. Rows give clone size only sometimes, using once, few, many, or a class for an expanded clone.

j_gene	d_gene	v_gene	abundance	CDR3aa	CDR3nt
TRBJ1-3	.	TRBV5-1	.	CASSTGVALGNTIYF	TGCGCCAGCAGTACGGGGGTTGCCCTCGGAAACACCATATATTTT
TRBJ2-5	.	TRBV28	once	CASSLFLGRQETQYF	TGTGCCAGCAGTTTATTCTTGGGGAGGCAAGAGACCCAGTACTTC
TRBJ2-3	.	TRBV7-3	once	CASSRGSEGWSDTQYF	TGTGCCAGCAGCCGTGGTTCCGAGGGATGGTCAGATACGCAGTATTTT
TRBJ1-1	TRBD1	TRBV6-6	.	CASSQPGGTEAFF	TGTGCCAGCAGTCAGCCAGGGGGCACTGAAGCTTTCTTT
TRBJ1-5	.	TRBV19	.	CAGGRGKQPQHF	TGTGCCGGGGGGAGGGGTAAACAGCCCCAGCATTTT
TRBJ2-7	TRBD2	TRBV11-3	.	CASSSTRRGSEQYF	TGTGCCAGCAGCTCGACACGGCGGGGGAGCGAGCAGTACTTC
TRBJ2-7	.	TRBV5-4	.	CASSPPTRGEQYF	TGTGCCAGCAGCCCTCCTACTCGGGGTGAGCAGTACTTC
TRBJ1-1	TRBD1	TRBV5-1	.	CASSVDRQIEAFF	TGCGCCAGCAGCGTGGACAGGCAAATTGAAGCTTTCTTT
TRBJ2-7	TRBD2	TRBV7-6	.	CASSMRGGEEQYF	TGTGCCAGCAGCATGCGGGGGGGCGAGGAGCAGTACTTC
TRBJ2-1	.	TRBV29-1	few	CSATSVRLLVEQFF	TGCAGCGCCACCTCAGTTCGGCTACTAGTTGAGCAGTTCTTC
TRBJ2-7	.	TRBV18	.	CASSPDFYEQYF	TGTGCCAGCTCACCGGACTTCTACGAGCAGTACTTC
TRBJ2-7	.	TRBV5-1	.	CASSLASTSLPYEQYF	TGCGCCAGCAGCTTGGCCTCAACTAGCCTCCCTTACGAGCAGTACTTC
TRBJ1-6	TRBD1	TRBV10-3	.	CAIRASDRVRESPLHF	TGTGCCATCAGGGCCTCAGACAGGGTACGAGAGTCACCCCTCCACTTT
TRBJ1-2	.	TRBV6-6	.	CASSYGPGANYGYTF	TGTGCCAGCAGTTACGGGCCAGGGGCAAACTATGGCTACACCTTC
TRBJ2-7	TRBD2	TRBV11-2	.	CASSLPASGSGEQYF	TGTGCCAGCAGTCTACCGGCGAGCGGGAGTGGGGAGCAGTACTTC
TRBJ1-2	.	TRBV5-6	once	CASSPEWGYHYGYTF	TGTGCCAGCAGCCCGGAGTGGGGCTACCACTATGGCTACACCTTC
TRBJ2-7	.	TRBV11-3	.	CASSPDNNLYEQYF	TGTGCCAGCAGCCCTGACAACAACCTCTACGAGCAGTACTTC
TRBJ2-3	.	TRBV18	.	CASSLSDTQYF	TGTGCCAGCTCACTATCAGATACGCAGTATTTT
TRBJ1-5	.	TRBV10-2	few	CASSESGHRNQPQHF	TGCGCCAGCAGTGAGTCAGGACATCGCAATCAGCCCCAGCATTTT
TRBJ2-1	TRBD2	TRBV7-8	.	CASSPISGSHNEQFF	TGTGCCAGCAGCCCCATTAGCGGGAGCCACAATGAGCAGTTCTTC
TRBJ2-7	.	TRBV28	few	CASSFYGRVYEQYF	TGTGCCAGCAGTTTTTATGGGCGGGTCTACGAGCAGTACTTC
TRBJ1-1	.	TRBV19	few	CASSPPDRGRAFF	TGTGCCAGTAGTCCACCGGACAGAGGGAGAGCTTTCTTT
TRBJ2-7	TRBD1	TRBV28	.	CASSPRTGVYEQYF	TGTGCCAGCAGTCCAAGGACAGGGGTTTACGAGCAGTACTTC
TRBJ2-3	.	TRBV6-1	.	CASLAGTAPDTQYF	TGTGCCAGCTTAGCCGGGACTGCACCAGATACGCAGTATTTT
TRBJ1-6	.	TRBV5-6	.	CASTGRPLHF	TGTGCCAGCACTGGCCGACCCCTCCACTTT
TRBJ1-5	TRBD1	TRBV29-1	.	CSVRTGGANQPQHF	TGCAGCGTGCGGACAGGGGGCGCGAATCAGCCCCAGCATTTT
TRBJ2-3	TRBD2	TRBV18	.	CASSPPRGGLTDTQYF	TGTGCCAGCTCACCACCACGGGGGGGCCTGACAGATACGCAGTATTTT
TRBJ1-5	TRBD1	TRBV7-3	few	CASSIGQVGQPQHF	TGTGCCAGCAGCATTGGACAGGTGGGTCAGCCCCAGCATTTT
TRBJ2-2	TRBD1	TRBV30	.	CAWRTGGNTGELFF	TGTGCCTGGAGGACAGGGGGGAACACCGGGGAGCTGTTTTTT
TRBJ1-5	.	TRBV30	.	CAWSVGRGANQPQHF	TGTGCCTGGAGTGTAGGGAGGGGGGCCAATCAGCCCCAGCATTTT
TRBJ1-2	.	TRBV18	.	CASSPEREGGYTF	TGTGCCAGCTCACCAGAGAGGGAGGGCGGCTACACCTTC